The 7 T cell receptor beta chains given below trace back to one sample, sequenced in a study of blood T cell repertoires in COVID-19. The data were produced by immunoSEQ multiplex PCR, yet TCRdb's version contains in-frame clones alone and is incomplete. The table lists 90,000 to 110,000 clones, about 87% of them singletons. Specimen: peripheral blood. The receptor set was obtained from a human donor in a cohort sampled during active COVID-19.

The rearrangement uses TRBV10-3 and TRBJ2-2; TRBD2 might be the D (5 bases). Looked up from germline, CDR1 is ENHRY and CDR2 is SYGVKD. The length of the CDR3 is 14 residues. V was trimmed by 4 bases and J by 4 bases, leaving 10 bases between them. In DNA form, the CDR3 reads TGTGCCATCAGTGGCGGGTCGGTCACCGGGGAGCTGTTTTTT. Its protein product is CAISGGSVTGELFF.

The chain's CDR3 is CASQGQNYEQYF. CDR3 nucleotide sequence: TGTGCCAGCCAGGGACAGAACTACGAGCAGTACTTC. The V call is TRBV27, the J call TRBJ2-7, with TRBD1 matching over 7 bases. CDR1 MNHEY and CDR2 SMNVEV come from the germline V gene (reference sequence). The CDR3 loop spans 12 amino acids. Trimming cost V 8 bases and J 3 bases; bases outside gene matches: 4.

DNA of the CDR3: TGTGCCAGCGGCTACCTTCGCGAGGGCGGGTGGTTTGGCTACACCTTC. Protein: CASGYLREGGWFGYTF. The rearrangement joins TRBV6-6 to TRBJ1-2; the D is unclear. Germline V gene sequence: CDR1 MNHNY, CDR2 SVGAGI (reference sequence). The CDR3 runs 16 residues. Trimming shortened V by 8 bases and J by 7 bases, and 26 bases separated the two germline ends.

In DNA form, the CDR3 reads TGTGCCAGCAGACCCGCCGACTTCCCGTCCTACAATGAGCAGTTCTTC. The encoded protein is CASRPADFPSYNEQFF. This chain joins TRBV28 and TRBJ2-1; D not resolved. The V end lost 6 bases, the J end lost 1 base, and 16 bases lay between the germline ends. Looked up from germline, CDR1 is MDHEN and CDR2 is SYDVKM. CDR3 length equals 16 residues.

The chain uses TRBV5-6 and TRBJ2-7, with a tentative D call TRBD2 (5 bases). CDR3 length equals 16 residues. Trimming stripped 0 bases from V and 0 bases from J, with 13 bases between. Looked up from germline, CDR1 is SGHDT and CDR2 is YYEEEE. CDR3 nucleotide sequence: TGTGCCAGCAGCTTGGTCGGTTCGGGGAGCTCCTACGAGCAGTACTTC. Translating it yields CASSLVGSGSSYEQYF.

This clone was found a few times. The CDR3 DNA reads TGTGCCAGCAGCCCTGTCCGCAGGGGCGAGCAGTACTTC. Translation: CASSPVRRGEQYF. The chain joins TRBV7-9 to TRBJ2-7; the D gene is possibly TRBD1 (6 bases). V shed 5 bases and J shed 6 bases, with 14 bases lying between them. The CDR3 runs 13 residues. Germline-derived CDR1 and CDR2 are SEHNR and FQNEAQ (reference sequence). The entire variable domain, with the rest obtained from reference TRBV7-9 and TRBJ2-7, is as follows: DTGVSQNPRHKITKRGQNVTFRCDPISEHNRLYWYRQTLGQGPEFLTYFQNEAQLEKSRLLSDRFSAERPKGSFSTLEIQRTEQGDSAMYLCASSPVRRGEQYFGPGTRLTVT.

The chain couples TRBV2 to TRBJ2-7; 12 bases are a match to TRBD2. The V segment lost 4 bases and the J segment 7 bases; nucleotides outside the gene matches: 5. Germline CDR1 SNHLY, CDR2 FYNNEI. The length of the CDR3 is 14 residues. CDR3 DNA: TGTGCCAGCAGTGGTCTAGCGGGGGGGGTAGAGCAGTACTTC. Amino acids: CASSGLAGGVEQYF.